A selection of T cell receptor beta chains follows, all from one sample in a study of PD-L1 blockade in urothelial cancer. Profiled with immunoSEQ multiplex PCR; TCRdb holds only in-frame clones, not every one. The table has approximately 52,000 clones, 85% seen once. The sample here was PBMCs, taken around atezolizumab (anti-PD-L1) treatment. Source of these receptors: a man in his 70s with urothelial cancer. Each CDR3 is given with its conserved first and last residue. Fields, in order: CDR3 protein, J gene, V gene.

CDR3: CASSLLGHFYGYTF; J: TRBJ1-2; V: TRBV5-8
CDR3: CASSLRLREQETQYF; J: TRBJ2-5; V: TRBV27
CDR3: CASSSGTGELAELFF; J: TRBJ2-2; V: TRBV28
CDR3: CASLEDVLSEQYF; J: TRBJ2-7; V: TRBV2
CDR3: CASSRGTSGTYEQYF; J: TRBJ2-7; V: TRBV18
CDR3: CAISDTGLAWSYEQYF; J: TRBJ2-7; V: TRBV10-3
CDR3: CASSTRTGGGYEQYF; J: TRBJ2-7; V: TRBV28
CDR3: CASSGWTDATNEKLFF; J: TRBJ1-4; V: TRBV25-1
CDR3: CASSSGDKVSYEQYF; J: TRBJ2-7; V: TRBV7-8
CDR3: CASSLDRPASSGANVLTF; J: TRBJ2-6; V: TRBV18
CDR3: CASSLRTGMRGSEQYF; J: TRBJ2-7; V: TRBV23-1
CDR3: CASSLGAGAMAEAFF; J: TRBJ1-1; V: TRBV5-4
CDR3: CTSSPTYEQYF; J: TRBJ2-7; V: TRBV1
CDR3: CASRQGNTGELFF; J: TRBJ2-2; V: TRBV5-4
CDR3: CASSPAGLISNEQFF; J: TRBJ2-1; V: TRBV13
CDR3: CASSWTGGIYEQYF; J: TRBJ2-7; V: TRBV10-1
CDR3: CASSLVTSGRNYEQFF; J: TRBJ2-1; V: TRBV19
CDR3: CSVKAGNQPQHF; J: TRBJ1-5; V: TRBV29-1
CDR3: CASSREWEGGNEQFF; J: TRBJ2-1; V: TRBV5-1
CDR3: CSVEGTVTDTQYF; J: TRBJ2-3; V: TRBV29-1
CDR3: CSVGGRLNEKLFF; J: TRBJ1-4; V: TRBV29-1
CDR3: CASSYRDSPYEQYF; J: TRBJ2-7; V: TRBV6-6
CDR3: CASSFGTGRGQETQYF; J: TRBJ2-5; V: TRBV5-8
CDR3: CASSVTGLSGNTIYF; J: TRBJ1-3; V: TRBV5-5
CDR3: CASSSGGADEKLFF; J: TRBJ1-4; V: TRBV7-9
CDR3: CASSPGTGAVTEAFF; J: TRBJ1-1; V: TRBV5-6
CDR3: CASSLDSNEQFF; J: TRBJ2-1; V: TRBV5-4
CDR3: CASSVLRAGLPLNEQFF; J: TRBJ2-1; V: TRBV10-2
CDR3: CASSRGAHNEQFF; J: TRBJ2-1; V: TRBV9
CDR3: CASSPLRERNNEQFF; J: TRBJ2-1; V: TRBV11-2
CDR3: CASSLTEGSYEQYF; J: TRBJ2-7; V: TRBV5-1
CDR3: CASSRLAGGPSDTQYF; J: TRBJ2-3; V: TRBV7-2
CDR3: CASREFTGFTYEQYF; J: TRBJ2-7; V: TRBV2
CDR3: CASSQGREGLEAFF; J: TRBJ1-1; V: TRBV7-9
CDR3: CAISESSAGGLRETQYF; J: TRBJ2-5; V: TRBV10-3
CDR3: CASSLGGGLAGGRGQFF; J: TRBJ2-1; V: TRBV7-2
CDR3: CASSLTSGRAGFSYEQYF; J: TRBJ2-7; V: TRBV5-1
CDR3: CASSGQNPDTQYF; J: TRBJ2-3; V: TRBV10-2
CDR3: CASSLEGAVSYEQYF; J: TRBJ2-7; V: TRBV11-2
CDR3: CASSLDRGHSNQPQHF; J: TRBJ1-5; V: TRBV28
CDR3: CASRLEGRMVEIAGVRRETQYF; J: TRBJ2-5; V: TRBV12-2
CDR3: CASKLGGEQYF; J: TRBJ2-7; V: TRBV5-4
CDR3: CAISRAPEEAFF; J: TRBJ1-1; V: TRBV10-3
CDR3: CATYGTSGTEGYEQYF; J: TRBJ2-7; V: TRBV27
CDR3: CASKLGDSGRTDGGYTF; J: TRBJ1-2; V: TRBV10-2
CDR3: CASSLDGTYGYTF; J: TRBJ1-2; V: TRBV5-1